This is a list of T cell receptor beta chains from one sample in a study of human T cells and chemical hapten exposure. One entry per CDR3 protein results from TCRdb running MiXCR on the RACE reads. The data contain 55,000 to 75,000 distinct CDR3 sequences, 9.5% to 15% of them seen just once; the ten biggest clones take up 2% to 2.5%. The material was whole blood, obtained in connection with sensitization to the hapten diphenylcyclopropenone (DPC). The receptors were gathered from a man aged 25 to 45 with alopecia areata. Some clones in this sample may be carry-over from other donors' samples. Each CDR3 is given with its conserved first and last residue. D genes are given only for firm matches. Clone size is given for some rows only: seen once, a few or many times, or a class if the clone is expanded.

CDR3aa,CDR3nt,abundance,v_gene,j_gene,d_gene
CASSGASGDGYGYTF,TGTGCCAGCAGCGGGGCGTCGGGGGACGGCTATGGCTACACCTTC,few,TRBV5-6,TRBJ1-2,NA
CASSLRGGVSYNEQFF,TGTGCCAGCAGCTTAAGGGGGGGCGTGTCCTACAATGAGCAGTTCTTC,many,TRBV7-3,TRBJ2-1,NA
CAISGSAGVANYGYTF,TGTGCCATCAGTGGTTCGGCAGGAGTTGCTAACTATGGCTACACCTTC,few,TRBV10-3,TRBJ1-2,NA
CASSADARAPYEQYF,TGTGCCAGCAGCGCAGATGCAAGGGCCCCCTACGAGCAGTACTTC,NA,TRBV9,TRBJ2-7,NA
CSVVPRERGRSYEQYF,TGCAGCGTTGTCCCCAGGGAGAGGGGCCGCTCCTACGAGCAGTACTTC,few,TRBV29-1,TRBJ2-7,NA
CSVNERNYGYTF,TGCAGCGTCAACGAGCGGAACTATGGCTACACCTTC,few,TRBV29-1,TRBJ1-2,NA
CASSQEGSVIREQFF,TGTGCCAGCAGCCAAGAGGGGTCCGTCATCCGGGAGCAGTTCTTC,many,TRBV3-1,TRBJ2-1,NA
CASSPPATGNGPTEAFF,TGTGCCAGCAGTCCTCCCGCGACAGGAAATGGACCAACTGAAGCTTTCTTT,many,TRBV12-3/TRBV12-4,TRBJ1-1,NA
CASSPWLAGAYEQYF,TGTGCCAGCAGCCCCTGGCTAGCGGGGGCCTACGAGCAGTACTTC,NA,TRBV5-6,TRBJ2-7,TRBD2
CSARSDRIPYSNQPQHF,TGCAGTGCTAGATCGGACAGGATCCCATATAGCAATCAGCCCCAGCATTTT,many,TRBV20-1,TRBJ1-5,TRBD1
CASSVDREKFF,TGTGCCAGCAGCGTAGACAGGGAGAAGTTCTTC,few,TRBV9,TRBJ2-1,NA
CASSFEGTSGPYEQYF,TGTGCCAGCAGTTTTGAGGGGACTAGCGGACCCTACGAGCAGTACTTC,NA,TRBV12-3/TRBV12-4,TRBJ2-7,TRBD2
CASSLWTVQETQYF,TGTGCCAGCAGTCTGTGGACAGTTCAAGAGACCCAGTACTTC,few,TRBV6-6,TRBJ2-5,NA
CASIPAQGRSIPYEQYF,TGTGCCAGCATCCCGGCACAGGGGCGCTCCATCCCCTACGAGCAGTACTTC,many,TRBV28,TRBJ2-7,TRBD1
CASSPGTVVQETQYF,TGCGCCAGCAGCCCCGGGACAGTTGTCCAAGAGACCCAGTACTTC,NA,TRBV5-1,TRBJ2-5,TRBD1
CAISQGAGMNTEAFF,TGTGCCATCAGTCAGGGGGCAGGGATGAACACTGAAGCTTTCTTT,few,TRBV10-3,TRBJ1-1,TRBD1
CASRDATSGYTDTQYF,TGTGCCAGTAGAGATGCGACTAGCGGATACACAGATACGCAGTATTTT,few,TRBV19,TRBJ2-3,TRBD2